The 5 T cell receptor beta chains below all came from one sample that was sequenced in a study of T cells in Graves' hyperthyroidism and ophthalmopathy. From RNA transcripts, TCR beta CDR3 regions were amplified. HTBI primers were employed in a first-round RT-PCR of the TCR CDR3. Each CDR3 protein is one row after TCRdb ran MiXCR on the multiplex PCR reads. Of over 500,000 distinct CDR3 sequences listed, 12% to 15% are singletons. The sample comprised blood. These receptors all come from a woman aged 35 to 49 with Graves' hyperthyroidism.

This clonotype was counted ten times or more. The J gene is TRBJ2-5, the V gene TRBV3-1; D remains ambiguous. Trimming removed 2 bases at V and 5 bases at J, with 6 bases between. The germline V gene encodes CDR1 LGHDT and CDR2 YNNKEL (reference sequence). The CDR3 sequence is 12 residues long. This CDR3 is CASSQIEETQYF. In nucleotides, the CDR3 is TGTGCCAGCAGCCAAATAGAGGAGACCCAGTACTTC.

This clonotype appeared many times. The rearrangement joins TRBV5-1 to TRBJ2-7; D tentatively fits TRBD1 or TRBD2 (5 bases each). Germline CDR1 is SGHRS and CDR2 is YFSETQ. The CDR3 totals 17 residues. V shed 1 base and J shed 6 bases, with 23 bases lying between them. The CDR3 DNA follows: TGCGCCAGCAGCTTGTCTCGGTTCATAAGAGAGGGGATCGAGCAGTACTTC. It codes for CASSLSRFIREGIEQYF.

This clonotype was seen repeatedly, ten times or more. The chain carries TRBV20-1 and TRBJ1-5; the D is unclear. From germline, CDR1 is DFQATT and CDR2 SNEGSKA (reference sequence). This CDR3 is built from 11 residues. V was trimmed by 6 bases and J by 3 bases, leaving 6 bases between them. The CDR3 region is CSAVVNQPQHF. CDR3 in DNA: TGCAGTGCCGTGGTCAATCAGCCCCAGCATTTT.

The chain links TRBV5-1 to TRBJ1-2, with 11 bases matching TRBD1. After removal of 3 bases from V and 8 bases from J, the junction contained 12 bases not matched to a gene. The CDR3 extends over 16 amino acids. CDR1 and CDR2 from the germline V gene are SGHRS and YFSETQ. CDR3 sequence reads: CASSSLLGQGAMGYTF. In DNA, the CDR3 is TGCGCCAGCAGCTCCCTGCTAGGACAGGGGGCAATGGGCTACACCTTC.

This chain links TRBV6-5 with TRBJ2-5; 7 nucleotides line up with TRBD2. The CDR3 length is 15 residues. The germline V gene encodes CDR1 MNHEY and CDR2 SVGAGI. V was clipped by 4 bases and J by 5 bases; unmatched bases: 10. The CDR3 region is CASSFSTSSGETQYF. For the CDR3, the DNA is TGTGCCAGCAGTTTCTCCACCTCTAGCGGCGAGACCCAGTACTTC.